The rows below give T cell receptor beta chains drawn from one sample of a study of blood T cell repertoires in COVID-19. Only in-frame clones appear in the TCRdb table, and some are missing; sequencing was by immunoSEQ multiplex PCR. The sample shows 250,000 to 350,000 clones, approximately 87% of them seen only once. Specimen: peripheral blood. The origin of the receptors is a woman aged 50 to 60 with active or convalescent COVID-19. Each CDR3 is given with its conserved first and last residue. The order of the fields is D gene, V gene, clone size, J gene, CDR3 protein, CDR3 DNA. The D gene is left open where the match is weak. Expanded clones get a size class; other rows say once, few or many, or leave the size out.

>TRBD2|TRBV2|once|TRBJ2-5
CASIPLASGVQETQYF
TGTGCCAGCATCCCCCTGGCTAGCGGGGTCCAAGAGACCCAGTACTTC
>TRBD2|TRBV30|NA|TRBJ2-7
CAWGLAGFYEQYF
TGTGCCTGGGGACTAGCGGGATTCTACGAGCAGTACTTC
>NA|TRBV30|once|TRBJ2-7
CAWSGQAGKYYEQYF
TGTGCCTGGAGTGGACAGGCTGGAAAATACTACGAGCAGTACTTC
>NA|TRBV5-1|NA|TRBJ1-1
CASSLGQGGEAFF
TGCGCCAGCAGCTTGGGCCAGGGCGGTGAAGCTTTCTTT
>TRBD2|TRBV27|NA|TRBJ2-3
CASSGRGAYTQYF
TGTGCCAGCAGCGGGAGGGGTGCATATACGCAGTATTTT
>TRBD1|TRBV30|NA|TRBJ1-2
CAWSDGTDTNYGYTF
TGTGCCTGGAGTGATGGGACAGACACTAACTATGGCTACACCTTC
>TRBD1|TRBV6-5|NA|TRBJ2-1
CASSPDRGGRQFF
TGTGCCAGCAGTCCAGACAGGGGAGGTCGGCAGTTCTTC
>NA|TRBV30|NA|TRBJ1-5
CAWSTGDGNQPQHF
TGTGCCTGGAGTACCGGGGATGGCAATCAGCCCCAGCATTTT
>NA|TRBV12-3/TRBV12-4|few|TRBJ1-2
CASSLSKLYGYTF
TGTGCCAGCAGTTTGTCCAAACTTTATGGCTACACCTTC
>NA|TRBV30|NA|TRBJ1-4
CAWKSDRGTNEKLFF
TGTGCCTGGAAATCCGATAGAGGAACTAATGAAAAACTGTTTTTT
>NA|TRBV27|NA|TRBJ1-5
CASSPRALFNQPQHF
TGTGCCAGCAGTCCCCGAGCACTTTTCAATCAGCCCCAGCATTTT
>NA|TRBV5-1|NA|TRBJ1-1
CASSLGSPRGSAFF
TGCGCCAGCAGCTTGGGGTCCCCCAGGGGCTCAGCTTTCTTT
>NA|TRBV27|NA|TRBJ2-7
CASSARGEQYF
TGTGCCAGCAGTGCGCGGGGCGAGCAGTACTTC
>TRBD1|TRBV27|NA|TRBJ1-5
CASSPLGTGGQPQHF
TGTGCCAGCAGTCCACTTGGGACAGGGGGTCAGCCCCAGCATTTT
>TRBD1|TRBV7-3|NA|TRBJ1-6
CASSFDREPNSPLHF
TGTGCCAGCAGCTTCGACAGGGAACCAAATTCACCCCTCCACTTT
>NA|TRBV3-1/TRBV3-2|NA|TRBJ1-2
CASSQEAQGMKSGYTF
TGTGCCAGCAGCCAAGAGGCTCAGGGGATGAAGTCAGGCTACACCTTC
>NA|TRBV5-4|NA|TRBJ2-1
CASSLATTYNEQFF
TGTGCCAGCAGCTTGGCCACAACCTACAATGAGCAGTTCTTC
>NA|TRBV2|once|TRBJ1-5
CASSNELSNQPQHF
TGTGCCAGCAGTAATGAGTTGAGCAATCAGCCCCAGCATTTT
>NA|TRBV6-2/TRBV6-3|NA|TRBJ1-2
CASSYEFSNYGYTF
TGTGCCAGCAGTTACGAGTTTTCTAACTATGGCTACACCTTC
>TRBD2|TRBV19|NA|TRBJ2-3
CASSSGTSGRKYTDTQYF
TGTGCCAGTAGTTCCGGGACTAGCGGGAGAAAATACACAGATACGCAGTATTTT
>NA|TRBV12-3/TRBV12-4|NA|TRBJ2-2
CASKQSQELFF
TGTGCCAGCAAACAATCGCAGGAGCTGTTTTTT
>TRBD1|TRBV14|NA|TRBJ1-6
CASSPRTGYNSPLHF
TGTGCCAGCAGCCCCCGGACAGGTTATAATTCACCCCTCCACTTT
>TRBD2|TRBV19|NA|TRBJ2-3
CASRPAGGRDTQYF
TGTGCCAGTAGACCAGCGGGAGGGCGAGATACGCAGTATTTT